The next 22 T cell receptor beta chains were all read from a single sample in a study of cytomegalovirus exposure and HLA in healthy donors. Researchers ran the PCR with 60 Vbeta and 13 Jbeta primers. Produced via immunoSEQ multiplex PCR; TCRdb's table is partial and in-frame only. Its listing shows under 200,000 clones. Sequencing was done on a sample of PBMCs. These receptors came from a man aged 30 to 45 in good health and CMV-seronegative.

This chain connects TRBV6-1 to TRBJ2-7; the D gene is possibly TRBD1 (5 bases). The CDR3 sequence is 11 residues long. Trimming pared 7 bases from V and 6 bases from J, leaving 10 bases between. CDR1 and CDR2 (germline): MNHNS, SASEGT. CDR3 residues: CASIGRVEQYF. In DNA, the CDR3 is TGTGCCAGCATAGGCAGGGTCGAGCAGTACTTC.

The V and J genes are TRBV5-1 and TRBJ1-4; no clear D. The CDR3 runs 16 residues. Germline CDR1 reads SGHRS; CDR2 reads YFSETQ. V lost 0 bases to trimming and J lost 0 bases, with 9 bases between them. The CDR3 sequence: CASSLGAAATNEKLFF. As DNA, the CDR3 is TGCGCCAGCAGCTTGGGGGCAGCCGCAACTAATGAAAAACTGTTTTTT.

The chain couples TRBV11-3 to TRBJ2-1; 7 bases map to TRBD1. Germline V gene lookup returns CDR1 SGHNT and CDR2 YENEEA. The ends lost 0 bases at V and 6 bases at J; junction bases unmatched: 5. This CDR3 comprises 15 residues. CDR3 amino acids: CASSLDGQVLNEQFF. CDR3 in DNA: TGTGCCAGCAGCTTAGACGGACAGGTACTCAATGAGCAGTTCTTC.

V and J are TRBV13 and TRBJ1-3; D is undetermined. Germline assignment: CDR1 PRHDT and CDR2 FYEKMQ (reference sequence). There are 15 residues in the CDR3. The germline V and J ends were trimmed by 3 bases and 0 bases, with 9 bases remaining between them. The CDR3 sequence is CASSFTISSGNTIYF. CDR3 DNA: TGTGCCAGCAGCTTCACTATCAGCTCTGGAAACACCATATATTTT.

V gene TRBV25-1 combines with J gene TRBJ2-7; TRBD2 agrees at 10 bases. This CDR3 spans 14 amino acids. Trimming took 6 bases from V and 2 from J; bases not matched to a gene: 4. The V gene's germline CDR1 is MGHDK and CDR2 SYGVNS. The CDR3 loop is CASSATSGPYEQYF. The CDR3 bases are TGTGCCAGCAGCGCGACTAGCGGGCCCTACGAGCAGTACTTC.

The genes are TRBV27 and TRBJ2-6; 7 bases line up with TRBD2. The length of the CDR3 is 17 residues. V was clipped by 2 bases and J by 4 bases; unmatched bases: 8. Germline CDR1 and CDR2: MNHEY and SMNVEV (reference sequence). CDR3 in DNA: TGTGCCAGCAGTTTAGGGGCGGGAGTTAGAGGGGCCAACGTCCTGACTTTC. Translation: CASSLGAGVRGANVLTF.

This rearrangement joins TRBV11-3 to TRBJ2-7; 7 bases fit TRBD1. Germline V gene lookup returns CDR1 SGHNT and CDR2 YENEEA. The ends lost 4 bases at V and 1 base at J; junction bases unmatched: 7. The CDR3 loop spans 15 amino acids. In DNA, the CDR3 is TGTGCCAGCAGCTGGGATCGGGACAGATCCTACGAGCAGTACTTC. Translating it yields CASSWDRDRSYEQYF.

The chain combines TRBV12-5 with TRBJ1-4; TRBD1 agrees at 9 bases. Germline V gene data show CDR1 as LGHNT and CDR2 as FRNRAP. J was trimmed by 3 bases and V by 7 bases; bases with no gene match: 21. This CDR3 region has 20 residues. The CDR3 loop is CASALPGQGVRFEANEKLFF. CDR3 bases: TGTGCTAGTGCCCTACCGGGACAGGGAGTGCGGTTTGAAGCTAATGAAAAACTGTTTTTT.

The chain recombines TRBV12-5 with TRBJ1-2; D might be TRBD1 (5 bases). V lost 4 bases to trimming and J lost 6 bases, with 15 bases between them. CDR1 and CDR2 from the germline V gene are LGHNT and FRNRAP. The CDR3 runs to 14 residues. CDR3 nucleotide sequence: TGTGCTAGTGGTTCCCAAACAGGAAAAAATGGCTACACCTTC. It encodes CASGSQTGKNGYTF.

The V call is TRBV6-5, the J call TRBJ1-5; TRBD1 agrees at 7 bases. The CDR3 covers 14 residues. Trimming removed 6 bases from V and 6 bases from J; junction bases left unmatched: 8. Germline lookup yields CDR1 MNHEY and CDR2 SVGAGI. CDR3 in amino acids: CASSLDRETQPQHF. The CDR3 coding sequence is TGTGCCAGCAGCCTCGACAGGGAGACTCAGCCCCAGCATTTT.

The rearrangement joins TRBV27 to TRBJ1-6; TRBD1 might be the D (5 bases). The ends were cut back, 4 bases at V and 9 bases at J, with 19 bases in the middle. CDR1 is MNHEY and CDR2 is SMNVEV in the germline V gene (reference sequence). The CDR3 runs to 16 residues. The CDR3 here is CASSSPSRAGSSPLHF. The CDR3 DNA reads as TGTGCCAGCAGTTCTCCGAGCAGGGCAGGGTCTTCACCCCTCCACTTT.

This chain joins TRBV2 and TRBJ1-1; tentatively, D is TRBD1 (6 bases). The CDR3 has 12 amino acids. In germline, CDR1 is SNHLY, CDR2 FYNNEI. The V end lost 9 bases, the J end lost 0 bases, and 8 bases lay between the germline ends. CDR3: CARGTLNTEAFF. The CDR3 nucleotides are TGTGCCAGAGGGACATTGAACACTGAAGCTTTCTTT. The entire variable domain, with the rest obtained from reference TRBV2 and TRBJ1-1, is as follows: EPEVTQTPSHQVTQMGQEVILRCVPISNHLYFYWYRQILGQKVEFLVSFYNNEISEKSEIFDDQFSVERPDGSNFTLKIRSTKLEDSAMYFCARGTLNTEAFFGQGTRLTVV.

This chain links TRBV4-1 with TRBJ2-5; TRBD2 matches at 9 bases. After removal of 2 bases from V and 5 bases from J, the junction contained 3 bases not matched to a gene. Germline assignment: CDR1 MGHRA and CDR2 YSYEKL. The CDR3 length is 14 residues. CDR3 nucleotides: TGCGCCAGCAGCCAAAATAGCGGGGGCGAGACCCAGTACTTC. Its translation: CASSQNSGGETQYF.

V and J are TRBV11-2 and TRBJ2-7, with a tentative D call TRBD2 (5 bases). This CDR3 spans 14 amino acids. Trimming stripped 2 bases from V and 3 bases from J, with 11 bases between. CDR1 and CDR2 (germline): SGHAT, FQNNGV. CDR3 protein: CASSLQTTNYEQYF. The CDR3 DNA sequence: TGTGCCAGCAGCTTACAGACTACCAACTACGAGCAGTACTTC.

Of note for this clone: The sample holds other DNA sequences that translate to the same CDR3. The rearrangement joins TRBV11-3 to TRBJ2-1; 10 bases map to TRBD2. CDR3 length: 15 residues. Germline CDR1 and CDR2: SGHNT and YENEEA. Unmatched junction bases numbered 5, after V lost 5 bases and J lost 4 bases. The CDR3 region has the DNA TGTGCCAGCAGCCTAGCGGGAGTAACGTACAATGAGCAGTTCTTC. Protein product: CASSLAGVTYNEQFF.

CDR3 residues: CASSSGARGGLPYGYTF. The CDR3 coding sequence is TGTGCCAGCAGCTCTGGGGCAAGGGGTGGGCTTCCCTATGGCTACACCTTC. V gene TRBV7-8 combines with J gene TRBJ1-2, with D possibly TRBD1 on 5 matching bases. This CDR3 contains 17 residues. V was cut by 4 bases and J by 4 bases, with 22 bases left in between. The germline gives CDR1 SGHVS, CDR2 FQNEAQ.

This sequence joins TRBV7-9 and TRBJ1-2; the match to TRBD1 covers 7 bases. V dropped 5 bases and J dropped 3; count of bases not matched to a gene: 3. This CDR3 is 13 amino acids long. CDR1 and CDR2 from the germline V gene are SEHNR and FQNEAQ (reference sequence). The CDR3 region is CASSRGTDYGYTF. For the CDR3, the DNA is TGTGCCAGCAGCCGCGGGACAGACTATGGCTACACCTTC.

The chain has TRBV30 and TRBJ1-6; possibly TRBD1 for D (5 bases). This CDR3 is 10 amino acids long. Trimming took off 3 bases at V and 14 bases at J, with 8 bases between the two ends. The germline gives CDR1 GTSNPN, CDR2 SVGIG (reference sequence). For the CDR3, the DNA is TGTGCCTGGAGAACAGGCACCCTCCACTTT. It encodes CAWRTGTLHF.

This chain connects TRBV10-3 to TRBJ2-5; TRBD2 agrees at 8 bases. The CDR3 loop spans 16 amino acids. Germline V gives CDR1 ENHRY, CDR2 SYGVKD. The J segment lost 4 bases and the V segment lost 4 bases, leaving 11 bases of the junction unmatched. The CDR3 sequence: CAISGDGGAVRETQYF. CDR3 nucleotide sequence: TGTGCCATCAGTGGGGACGGGGGGGCCGTTCGAGAGACCCAGTACTTC.

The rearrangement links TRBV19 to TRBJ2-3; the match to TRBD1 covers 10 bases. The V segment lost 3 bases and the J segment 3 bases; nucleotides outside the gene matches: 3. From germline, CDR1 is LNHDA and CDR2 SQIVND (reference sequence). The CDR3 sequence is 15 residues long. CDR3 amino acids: CASSIGGQGTDTQYF. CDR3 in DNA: TGTGCCAGTAGTATCGGGGGACAGGGGACAGATACGCAGTATTTT.

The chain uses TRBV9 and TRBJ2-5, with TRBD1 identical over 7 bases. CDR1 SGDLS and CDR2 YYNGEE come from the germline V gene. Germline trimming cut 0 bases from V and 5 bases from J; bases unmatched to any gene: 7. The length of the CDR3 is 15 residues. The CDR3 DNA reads TGTGCCAGCAGCGTAGCTACGGGCAGGGGGGAGACCCAGTACTTC. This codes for CASSVATGRGETQYF.

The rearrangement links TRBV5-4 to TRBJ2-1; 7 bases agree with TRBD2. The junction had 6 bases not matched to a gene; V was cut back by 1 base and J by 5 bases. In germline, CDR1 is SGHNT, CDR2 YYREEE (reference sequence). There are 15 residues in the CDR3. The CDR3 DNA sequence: TGTGCCAGCAGCTTGCTGACGGGGGGTCACAATGAGCAGTTCTTC. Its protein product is CASSLLTGGHNEQFF. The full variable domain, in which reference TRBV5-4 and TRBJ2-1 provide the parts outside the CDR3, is ETGVTQSPTHLIKTRGQQVTLRCSSQSGHNTVSWYQQALGQGPQFIFQYYREEENGRGNFPPRFSGLQFPNYSSELNVNALELDDSALYLCASSLLTGGHNEQFFGPGTRLTVL.